One T cell receptor beta chain is described in this entry. Its antigen is as yet unknown. As for treatment: oral pan-JAK inhibitor, 5-10 mg twice daily. The authors sorted CD4+ and CD8+ T cells from PBMCs. Germline CDR1 is SGHTA and CDR2 is FQGNSA. Trimming removed 1 base from V and 2 bases from J; junction bases left unmatched: 5. This CDR3 is built from 15 residues. The sample belongs to a study of CD8+ T cells in alopecia areata. Study-level information: For 6 to 18 months, tofacitinib was taken, and 6 months off drug followed. Affected scalp percentage set treated patients' severity scores. Study-level results: Normal scalp had lower clonality than lesional scalp, with alopecia totalis/universalis lesions showing this most strongly.

Reverse transcription of extracted RNA yielded cDNA, which provided the sequencing template. The repertoire was sequenced with immunoSEQ multiplex PCR; TCRdb's copy has only in-frame clones and lacks some. The data hold 250,000 to 300,000 clones, with 58% observed a single time. The input for sequencing was CD4+ T cells sorted from blood, taken at week 24, from a patient treated with tofacitinib. This sequence originates from a human donor with alopecia areata. This chain links TRBV7-2 with TRBJ2-7, with 7 bases lining up with TRBD2. The chain's CDR3 is CASSLDLGTTYEQYF. DNA for the CDR3: TGTGCCAGCAGCTTAGATCTGGGGACTACCTACGAGCAGTACTTC.